Presented here are 15 T cell receptor beta chains from one specimen sequenced in a study of tumor-infiltrating lymphocytes in primary liver carcinoma. With 500 ng total RNA as template and a constant-region primer, TCR beta cDNA was made. Construction of TCR beta libraries relied on three successive nested multiplex PCR rounds employing slightly modified ARM-PCR. The two initial PCR rounds, around 11 cycles each, used TRBV1-TRBV30 forward and C-beta reverse primers. TCRdb reprocessed the multiplex PCR reads with MiXCR, giving one entry per CDR3 protein. The table has some 87,000 distinct CDR3 sequences, about 70% seen once. Investigators took RNA and DNA out together from approximately 22-30 mg of unsorted bulk tissue. The sample was tumor-adjacent normal liver tissue. These receptors originate from a man between 35 and 55 years old with primary liver carcinoma and hepatitis B virus infection.

Remarks on this clonotype: A much larger clone sits a single nucleotide away, making a read error possible. The chain carries TRBV5-4 and TRBJ2-5, with D perhaps TRBD2 (6 bases). This CDR3 is 15 amino acids long. CDR1 is SGHNT and CDR2 is YYREEE in the germline V gene (reference sequence). The chain's CDR3 is CTSSLDGRNGETQYF. For the CDR3, the DNA is TGTACCAGCAGCTTGGACGGGAGAAACGGGGAGACCCAGTACTTC.

The chain links TRBV11-2 to TRBJ2-7; possibly TRBD2 for D (6 bases). Germline-derived CDR1 and CDR2 are SGHAT and FQNNGV. V was trimmed by 5 bases and J by 10 bases, leaving 24 bases between them. The CDR3 consists of 15 residues. As DNA, the CDR3 is TGTGCCAGCAGCCTCGGCGGGACTCTACCCTATGTACAGTACTTC. It codes for CASSLGGTLPYVQYF.

About this clonotype itself: At one boundary the junction diverges from the germline segment, which might be a read error. The chain links TRBV4-1 to TRBJ2-7; TRBD1 aligns across 8 bases. Germline CDR1 reads MGHRA; CDR2 reads YSYEKL. This CDR3 is 16 amino acids long. CDR3 sequence: CASSQGGQGSYYAQYF. The CDR3 region has the DNA TGTGCCAGCAGCCAAGGAGGACAGGGTTCCTACTACGCACAGTACTTC.

This clonotype was counted at least ten times. This chain uses TRBV5-6 with TRBJ2-3; 8 bases agree with TRBD1. V trimming: 4 bases; J trimming: 8 bases; junction bases outside the gene matches: 15. Germline values: CDR1 SGHDT, CDR2 YYEEEE. The CDR3 is made up of 16 amino acids. CDR3 in DNA: TGTGCCAGCAGCCGGAGGACAGGGAGAGCCTTAGGTACGCAGTATTTT. It codes for CASSRRTGRALGTQYF.

The gene calls are TRBV5-1 and TRBJ2-1; D might be TRBD2 (6 bases). The length of the CDR3 is 14 residues. The V and J ends lost 4 bases and 2 bases respectively, with 10 bases between them. Germline assignment: CDR1 SGHRS and CDR2 YFSETQ. The CDR3 sequence: CASSNGGTYNEQFF. CDR3 DNA sequence: TGCGCCAGCAGCAACGGGGGTACCTACAATGAGCAGTTCTTC.

Notes on this clonotype: This may be a read error, as it is one base from a much larger clone. The chain links TRBV28 to TRBJ2-1; D might be TRBD1 (5 bases). V lost 5 bases, J lost 10 bases, and 15 bases lay in between. Per germline, CDR1 MDHEN and CDR2 SYDVKM. This CDR3 comprises 13 residues. The CDR3 region has the DNA TGTGCCAGCAGTCCTTTAGGGGCCGGGGAGCAGTTCTTC. Its translation: CASSPLGAGEQFF.

This clonotype was observed at least ten times. This rearrangement joins TRBV13 to TRBJ2-5; D might be TRBD2 (5 bases). CDR1 is PRHDT and CDR2 is FYEKMQ in the germline V gene (reference sequence). V was trimmed by 2 bases and J by 4 bases, leaving 11 bases between them. CDR3 length: 14 amino acids. The CDR3, as DNA: TGTGCCAGCAGCTTACGGTCAAGCGGAGAGACCCAGTACTTC. Translating gives CASSLRSSGETQYF.

A note on this clonotype: This clone may be a read error of a much larger clone one base away. The rearrangement links TRBV5-5 to TRBJ2-7; 8 nucleotides align to TRBD2. This CDR3 has 15 amino acids. Losses at the gene ends were 1 base for V and 6 bases for J; bases not matched to a gene: 9. Germline CDR1 SGHKS, CDR2 YYEKEE (reference sequence). This CDR3 is CASSLLTSVTVEQYF. CDR3 coding DNA: TGTGCCAGCAGCTTGCTGACTAGCGTGACTGTCGAGCAGTACTTC.

Remarks on this clonotype: One end of the junction varies from germline; a read error may be responsible. The CDR3 coding sequence is TGTGCCAGTAACTTTAACAGCGGGGAGCTGTTTTTT. It is translated as CASNFNSGELFF. The J gene is TRBJ2-2, the V gene TRBV7-9; D call uncertain. The V gene's germline CDR1 is SEHNR and CDR2 FQNEAQ (reference sequence). This CDR3 contains 12 residues.

This clonotype was recorded at least ten times. The J gene is TRBJ2-7, the V gene TRBV6-1; D is uncertain. CDR1 is MNHNS and CDR2 is SASEGT in the germline V gene. The CDR3 extends over 13 amino acids. Trimming pared 0 bases from V and 2 bases from J, leaving 5 bases between. The CDR3 here is CASSEARTYEQYF. The CDR3 bases are TGTGCCAGCAGTGAAGCTAGAACCTACGAGCAGTACTTC.

This clonotype was observed many times. The chain is built from TRBV6-5 and TRBJ1-1; D is unclear. CDR1 and CDR2 (germline): MNHEY, SVGAGI. The CDR3 spans 12 residues. Trimming stripped 4 bases from V and 4 bases from J, with 7 bases between. The CDR3 coding sequence is TGTGCCAGCAGTTCGTGGGGCACTGAAGCTTTCTTT. Its protein is CASSSWGTEAFF.

This chain joins TRBV7-9 and TRBJ2-7; 7 nucleotides align to TRBD2. The CDR3 spans 13 residues. Germline CDR1 and CDR2: SEHNR and FQNEAQ (reference sequence). Trimming removed 3 bases from V and 4 bases from J; junction bases left unmatched: 3. DNA of the CDR3: TGTGCCAGCAGCTTTGCGGGAGATTACGAGCAGTACTTC. This encodes CASSFAGDYEQYF.

With regard to this clonotype: Germline is not matched at one junction end, which may reflect a read error. This chain connects TRBV10-3 to TRBJ2-1, with a weak D call TRBD1 (6 bases). The germline CDR1 and CDR2 sequences are ENHRY and SYGVKD. CDR3 length equals 16 residues. The CDR3, as DNA: TGTGTCATCAGTGAGTCGGGCGACAGGCTCTACAATGAGCAGTTCTTC. Encoded protein: CVISESGDRLYNEQFF.

As concerns this clonotype: At one boundary the junction diverges from the germline segment, which might be a read error. The chain carries TRBV13 and TRBJ2-5, with D perhaps given as TRBD1 or TRBD2 (5 bases each). This CDR3 region has 14 residues. The germline V gene encodes CDR1 PRHDT and CDR2 FYEKMQ (reference sequence). For the CDR3, the DNA is TGTGCCAGCAGCTCGGGACGGATCCAAGAGAACCAGTACTTC. Protein product: CASSSGRIQENQYF.

The chain carries TRBV11-2 and TRBJ2-5; D is unresolved. CDR3 length: 14 residues. Trimming removed 9 bases from V and 5 bases from J, with 19 bases in between. Germline V lookup: CDR1 SGHAT, CDR2 FQNNGV. Here the CDR3 reads CASRRLDVRETQYF. The CDR3 bases are TGTGCCAGTAGAAGACTGGATGTCCGGGAGACCCAGTACTTC.